A single sample is the source of the 2 T cell receptor beta chains below, sequenced in a study of beta chain features in type 1 diabetes. Study-wide results and caveats: Significant though moderate, a shortening of TCRB CDR3s appeared in all four CD4+ subsets of Type 1 diabetes patients.

Their cognate antigens are unknown. The sequenced template was cDNA made from the entire isolated RNA. Sequenced by immunoSEQ multiplex PCR; TCRdb stores in-frame clones only, minus some. The sample holds 600,000 or so clones, roughly an eighth seen once. The specimen sequenced was naive CD4+ T cells from blood. Receptor source: a man aged 18 to 30 with type 1 diabetes.

CDR3 nucleotide sequence: TGTGCCATCGGATTGGCAGGGGGCACGTACGAGCAGTACTTC. Amino acid sequence: CAIGLAGGTYEQYF. This chain joins TRBV10-3 and TRBJ2-7, with 8 nucleotides matching TRBD1. The CDR3 runs to 14 residues. Trimming cost V 8 bases and J 4 bases; bases outside gene matches: 10. From germline, CDR1 is ENHRY and CDR2 SYGVKD.

This clone appeared a few times. The gene calls are TRBV5-4 and TRBJ2-1, with D uncertain. Germline loops: CDR1 SGHNT, CDR2 YYREEE (reference sequence). The CDR3 sequence is 14 residues long. V was pared by 2 bases and J by 8 bases, with 14 bases between. In DNA, the CDR3 is TGTGCCAGCAGCTTAGCATTAGCTCAGGATGAGCAGTTCTTC. Translating gives CASSLALAQDEQFF.